These T cell receptor beta chains were read from a single sample in a study of T cells in Graves' hyperthyroidism and ophthalmopathy. TCRdb re-analysed the multiplex PCR reads in MiXCR, keeping a single row per CDR3 protein. The table records about 640,000 distinct CDR3 sequences, around 20% of them present only once. The specimen was blood. The receptors come from a man aged 25 to 40 with Graves' ophthalmopathy. Each CDR3 is given with its conserved first and last residue. The D gene is left open where the match is weak. Size is omitted from some rows. Given values are once, few, many or a class for expanded clones.

CDR3 length | J gene | D gene | clone size | V gene | CDR3 protein | CDR3 DNA
14 | TRBJ2-7 | TRBD1 | few | TRBV28 | CASSQGQASAEQYF | TGTGCCAGCAGCCAGGGACAGGCGTCCGCCGAGCAGTACTTC
13 | TRBJ2-5 | - | few | TRBV12-3/TRBV12-4 | CASTTGAVETQYF | TGTGCCAGCACCACGGGGGCGGTAGAGACCCAGTACTTC
15 | TRBJ2-3 | - | - | TRBV5-1 | CASHLSGVGGDTQYF | TGCGCCAGCCACCTCAGCGGAGTGGGGGGAGATACGCAGTATTTT
12 | TRBJ2-3 | - | many | TRBV28 | CASRRPPRAQYF | TGTGCCAGCAGAAGGCCCCCCCGCGCGCAGTATTTT
15 | TRBJ2-7 | TRBD2 | few | TRBV4-1 | CASSQGSGRGYEQYF | TGCGCCAGCAGCCAAGGTAGCGGGAGGGGGTACGAGCAGTACTTC
12 | TRBJ1-1 | - | - | TRBV20-1 | CSANPGNTEAFF | TGCAGTGCTAATCCCGGGAACACTGAAGCTTTCTTT
17 | TRBJ2-3 | TRBD2 | many | TRBV20-1 | CSASDRLAGGAIATQYF | TGCAGTGCTTCCGACCGCTTAGCGGGAGGGGCCATCGCTACGCAGTATTTT
16 | TRBJ2-1 | TRBD1 | - | TRBV6-5 | CASSYSRDRVGNEQFF | TGTGCCAGCAGTTACTCTAGGGACAGGGTAGGGAATGAGCAGTTCTTC
15 | TRBJ1-1 | TRBD1 | - | TRBV24-1 | CATSAITDRGTEAFF | TGTGCCACCAGTGCAATTACGGACAGGGGGACTGAAGCTTTCTTT
13 | TRBJ2-1 | - | - | TRBV12-3/TRBV12-4 | CASSLARLREQFF | TGTGCCAGCAGTTTAGCGCGACTGAGAGAGCAGTTCTTC
17 | TRBJ2-3 | TRBD2 | many | TRBV7-3 | CASSLRGASGITDTQYF | TGTGCCAGCAGCTTAAGAGGTGCTAGCGGGATCACAGATACGCAGTATTTT
16 | TRBJ1-2 | TRBD1 | many | TRBV28 | CASSLWGTGGYSGYTF | TGTGCCAGCAGTTTATGGGGGACAGGGGGCTATAGTGGCTACACCTTC
18 | TRBJ2-6 | TRBD1 | - | TRBV12-3/TRBV12-4 | CASLWTGWGSDGANVLTF | TGTGCCAGCTTATGGACAGGGTGGGGGTCAGATGGGGCCAACGTCCTGACTTTC
14 | TRBJ1-4 | - | few | TRBV19 | CASTPRDGNEKLFF | TGTGCCAGTACCCCGCGGGACGGTAATGAAAAACTGTTTTTT
14 | TRBJ2-5 | TRBD2 | many | TRBV28 | CASQLAGVGETQYF | TGTGCCAGCCAACTAGCGGGAGTGGGGGAGACCCAGTACTTC
14 | TRBJ1-6 | - | - | TRBV12-3/TRBV12-4 | CASSFNIPTSPLHF | TGTGCCAGCAGTTTTAATATCCCCACTTCACCCCTCCACTTT
12 | TRBJ2-1 | - | few | TRBV6-2/TRBV6-3 | CASSRPAWGQFF | TGTGCCAGCAGCCGCCCCGCCTGGGGGCAGTTCTTC
16 | TRBJ2-7 | TRBD2 | - | TRBV7-2 | CASSSLISGRSGEQYF | TGTGCCAGCAGCTCTCTTATTAGCGGGAGATCGGGGGAGCAGTACTTC
17 | TRBJ2-1 | TRBD2 | - | TRBV5-5 | CASSKRRGLAVYNEQFF | TGTGCCAGCTCAAAACGCAGGGGACTAGCGGTATACAATGAGCAGTTCTTC
17 | TRBJ1-5 | TRBD1 | few | TRBV6-1 | CASSYGTGYFWDQPQHF | TGTGCCAGCAGTTATGGGACAGGGTATTTTTGGGATCAGCCCCAGCATTTT
13 | TRBJ2-7 | TRBD2 | few | TRBV20-1 | CSAKLAGAHEQYF | TGCAGTGCTAAACTAGCGGGAGCCCACGAGCAGTACTTC
16 | TRBJ2-1 | TRBD2 | few | TRBV5-1 | CASTPGLAGAYNEQFF | TGCGCCAGCACCCCAGGACTAGCGGGGGCCTACAATGAGCAGTTCTTC
15 | TRBJ2-1 | TRBD1 | - | TRBV28 | CASSWDSQGLGEQFF | TGTGCCAGCAGTTGGGACAGCCAAGGTTTAGGGGAGCAGTTCTTC
14 | TRBJ1-5 | TRBD1 | - | TRBV6-1 | CASSRQGNNQPQHF | TGTGCCAGCAGCCGACAGGGGAACAATCAGCCCCAGCATTTT
13 | TRBJ2-7 | - | many | TRBV27 | CASSLQSYYEQYF | TGTGCCAGCAGTCTGCAATCCTATTACGAGCAGTACTTC
19 | TRBJ2-1 | TRBD2 | - | TRBV7-8 | CASSSGLAGDLLRGNEQFF | TGTGCCAGCAGCTCAGGACTAGCGGGAGACCTCCTTCGAGGCAATGAGCAGTTCTTC
14 | TRBJ2-1 | - | many | TRBV7-2 | CASSLGGWLNEQFF | TGTGCCAGCAGCCTGGGGGGTTGGCTCAATGAGCAGTTCTTC
12 | TRBJ1-1 | TRBD1 | - | TRBV19 | CASRTGGGEAFF | TGTGCCAGTCGAACAGGGGGCGGTGAAGCTTTCTTT
16 | TRBJ1-2 | - | many | TRBV2 | CASSDGLGRGVVGYTF | TGTGCCAGCAGTGACGGCCTCGGCAGGGGAGTAGTAGGCTACACCTTC
15 | TRBJ2-1 | TRBD2 | - | TRBV24-1 | CATSGEGATYTEQFF | TGTGCCACCAGTGGGGAGGGAGCTACCTACACTGAGCAGTTCTTC
14 | TRBJ1-1 | - | - | TRBV20-1 | CSARAQRMNTEAFF | TGCAGTGCTAGGGCACAGCGAATGAACACTGAAGCTTTCTTT
16 | TRBJ2-2 | - | many | TRBV7-2 | CASSTRSTRATGELFF | TGTGCCAGCAGCACTCGCTCGACCAGGGCCACCGGGGAGCTGTTTTTT
13 | TRBJ1-2 | - | - | TRBV5-1 | CASSPLGYYGYTF | TGCGCCAGCAGCCCTTTAGGATATTATGGCTACACCTTC
18 | TRBJ2-1 | TRBD1 | - | TRBV5-1 | CASSYYVPGTVGLDEQFF | TGCGCCAGCAGCTACTACGTTCCCGGGACAGTGGGTTTGGATGAGCAGTTCTTC
13 | TRBJ2-1 | TRBD2 | - | TRBV7-9 | CASRFSGTGEQFF | TGTGCCAGCAGATTTAGCGGGACCGGTGAGCAGTTCTTC
15 | TRBJ2-3 | TRBD1 | - | TRBV24-1 | CATSDFGTATDTQYF | TGTGCCACCAGTGATTTCGGGACAGCCACAGATACGCAGTATTTT
14 | TRBJ2-2 | TRBD1 | few | TRBV6-2/TRBV6-3 | CASAQGMNTGELFF | TGTGCCAGCGCACAGGGGATGAACACCGGGGAGCTGTTTTTT
13 | TRBJ2-1 | - | few | TRBV12-3/TRBV12-4 | CASSVSGQNEQFF | TGTGCCAGCAGTGTCTCCGGACAGAATGAGCAGTTCTTC
14 | TRBJ2-3 | TRBD1 | many | TRBV12-3/TRBV12-4 | CASTRDSYTDTQYF | TGTGCCAGCACCCGGGACAGCTACACAGATACGCAGTATTTT
14 | TRBJ1-1 | - | many | TRBV20-1 | CSARDRPKNTEAFF | TGCAGTGCTAGAGATAGGCCCAAGAACACTGAAGCTTTCTTT
17 | TRBJ2-1 | TRBD2 | few | TRBV6-1 | CASSPNPGLAEVGEQFF | TGTGCCAGCAGCCCTAACCCGGGACTAGCAGAGGTGGGTGAGCAGTTCTTC
16 | TRBJ2-1 | - | many | TRBV20-1 | CSARDRIRTTGNEQFF | TGCAGTGCTAGAGATCGTATCCGGACCACGGGCAATGAGCAGTTCTTC
15 | TRBJ2-1 | TRBD2 | few | TRBV5-1 | CASSRTSGRLNEQFF | TGCGCCAGCAGCAGGACTAGCGGGAGGTTGAATGAGCAGTTCTTC